This TCR beta chain was recovered during a study of beta chain features in type 1 diabetes. Reverse transcribing all isolated RNA meant expressed TCRB transcripts were sequenced. Using immunoSEQ multiplex PCR, the repertoire was profiled, and TCRdb retains in-frame clones only, with some absent. This sample has 250,000 to 300,000 clones, with approximately 8.1% found just once. This CDR3 contains 17 residues. After removal of 3 bases from V and 1 base from J, the junction contained 9 bases not matched to a gene. Germline lookup yields CDR1 MNHEY and CDR2 SMNVEV (reference sequence). The sample comprised central memory CD4+ T cells from blood. The TCR sequence derives from a woman aged 18-30 years in good health. The chain employs TRBV27 and TRBJ2-3, with TRBD1 matching over 8 bases. The CDR3 sequence: CASSLKGAGGRTDTQYF. The CDR3 DNA sequence: TGTGCCAGCAGTTTGAAGGGGGCAGGGGGCCGCACAGATACGCAGTATTTT.